This T cell receptor (beta chain) was identified in a study of blood T cell repertoires in COVID-19. Study information: Italy, Spain and the United States were the sources of the convalescent and acute COVID-19 samples. PBMCs, B-cell-depleted T cells, or T cells were the source of the cDNA or gDNA that made up the material.

Profiled with immunoSEQ multiplex PCR; TCRdb holds only in-frame clones, not every one. The sample has more than 85,000 clones, about 90% seen once. Germline values: CDR1 LNHDA, CDR2 SQIVND (reference sequence). The V and J ends lost 5 bases and 1 base respectively, with 17 bases between them. This CDR3 is 16 amino acids long. The chain employs TRBV19 and TRBJ2-5; possibly TRBD1 for D (6 bases). Sequencing input: peripheral blood. This clonotype was sampled from a man in his 70s with acute or convalescent COVID-19. The CDR3 DNA reads as TGTGCCAGTAGTTCAACAGGGAAGAGTTTCCAAGAGACCCAGTACTTC. It specifies CASSSTGKSFQETQYF.